The 2 T cell receptor beta chains listed next were all sequenced from one sample in a study of identical twins (dated by TCRdb to the mid-2010s). Receptor libraries were prepared by 5' RACE. Reads for this sample came from an Illumina HiSeq 2000. In-frame beta chains were kept once TCRdb had trimmed the public reads at Q25 with fastp and called clones with MiXCR. CDR3 protein duplicates are merged, each entry listing the most common genes and DNA. The sample table contains over 550,000 distinct CDR3 sequences; only one count was recorded for just over 7% of them. The top ten constitute around 1.6% of the sample. Another study also made use of these data, one on yellow fever vaccine responses in identical twins.

Sequences were obtained from PBMCs. The receptors were gathered from a woman in her late teens or twenties in good health.

On this clonotype: A much larger clonotype is one base distant, so this may be a read error. This chain links TRBV12-3 or TRBV12-4 with TRBJ1-5; 7 nucleotides match TRBD1. This CDR3 is 15 amino acids long. The trim removed 2 bases at V and 2 bases at J, leaving 3 bases unmatched. The CDR3 region is CASSLSQGGNQPQHF. The CDR3, as DNA: TGTGCCAGCAGTTTAAGCCAGGGGGGCAATCAGCCCCAGCATTTT.

The chain links TRBV18 to TRBJ2-3, with 7 positions matching TRBD2. From germline, CDR1 is KGHSH and CDR2 LQKENI. The CDR3 contains 16 residues. V gave up 1 base and J gave up 2 bases; unmatched junction bases: 6. The CDR3 here is CASSPRIAGDTDTQYF. CDR3 bases: TGTGCCAGCTCACCACGAATAGCGGGCGACACAGATACGCAGTATTTT.